What follows describes a single T cell receptor beta chain. There is no known antigen for this receptor. It has no much larger one-base neighbor in the sample; base qualities were not kept. This sample was taken from a study of cytomegalovirus exposure and HLA in healthy donors (TCRdb year 2017). As for the study more broadly: An earlier analysis of roughly 500 of the donors reported approximately 260 Gb of sequence data and around 100 million unique TCR beta sequences obtained from roughly 180 million T cells. Donor age, sex, ethnicity and CMV serostatus were compiled alongside the repertoire data. Typing coverage differed by locus: A, B, C, DRB1 and DQB1 were typed in roughly 620-630 donors, DQA1 in about 550, DPA1 in approximately 600, and DPB1 in 400 to 490. The genetic ancestry cluster associated with self-reported Caucasian donors included about 84% of the 398 genotyped donors. In a later analysis, previously published TCR beta repertoires from hundreds of donors were re-analyzed and high-resolution HLA genotyping was added so that TCR occurrence patterns could be studied. The aim of the study was to test whether cataloging public T cell receptors could identify signatures of past pathogen exposure. Rather than drawing on any new phenotypic data, the later analysis identified candidate immune exposures from TCR beta sequences and the way those sequences occurred across donors. An earlier analysis of approximately 580 of the donors used high-throughput TCR beta sequencing to judge whether each TCR beta V gene segment behaved as functional or pseudogenic. A separate validation cohort of 100 to 150 different subjects was used in addition to the 666-subject first cohort. HLA typing covered class I and class II loci at four-digit resolution. The study used immunosequencing to profile the T cell repertoires of 666 subjects and linked those repertoires to cytomegalovirus serostatus. To predict cytomegalovirus infection status, the study brought together high-throughput TCR immunosequencing, statistical association of individual TCRs with disease status, and machine learning. Every repertoire in the discovery cohort had been generated on one and the same sequencing platform. On average, about 200,000 unique TCR beta nucleotide sequences were sequenced per donor among some 430 genotyped donors of the cohort, with 15% to 20% of those sequences being non-productive. In a later genetic analysis, genome-wide SNP genotypes for about 55% of the roughly 700 donors were used, and that subset was treated as a discovery cohort. Five DR-DQ haplotypes were handled as single units for association and clustering because linkage in the cohort was strong. An early release that covered about 600 HLA-typed donors contained approximately 300 gigabases of sequencing data and tens of millions of unique TCR sequences. Overall results and qualifications from the work: A later analysis associated 15,000 or so TCR beta sequences with specific HLA alleles at a false discovery rate of 0.05. Because some donors lacked HLA typing at each locus, the association tests relied only on the typed subset. Only TCR beta chains were sequenced in this cohort, and the absence of alpha or paired-chain data limited detectable features. A further reported finding was that TCR beta sequences accurately predicted the HLA-A and HLA-B alleles for most subjects in the first cohort. According to a later analysis, TCR association rates differed among HLA loci, with DRB1 alleles showing the most associated TCRs and HLA-C alleles showing the fewest. Strong co-occurrence of HLA alleles, especially DR and DQ, made assigning TCR associations to individual alleles difficult. Because the 87-base-pair reads could not distinguish some IMGT-functional V segments, including TRBV6-2 and TRBV6-3, those segments were excluded. A later analysis found that most CMV-associated TCR beta chains appeared HLA-restricted, with HLA associations seemingly driven largely by CMV exposure. Because counts were too low, about 15 rarely observed V segments, including chromosome 9 orphons, were left out of the earlier analysis of some 640 of the donors. A total of 150 to 200 TCR beta chains were listed by the study as associated with cytomegalovirus. Most TCR sequences were seen in very few donors, while some public TCRs were found in many individuals. According to a later genetic analysis, donors in an Asian-associated ancestry cluster had fewer N-insertions in productive TCRs than the approximately 670-donor mean. The sequencing pipeline was judged likely to have produced a cluster of highly shared sequence variants as a technical artifact. The classifier was reported to diagnose cytomegalovirus status with high specificity and sensitivity in both the original cohort and the validation cohort. V-gene and J-gene trimming of TCR beta chains was associated with a missense DCLRE1C variant in a later genetic analysis, and the association was replicated in an independent cohort. In a later analysis, several top co-occurrence clusters were reported to appear linked to parvovirus B19, influenza, CMV and Epstein-Barr virus. In an earlier analysis of around 600 of the donors, most TCR beta V segments appeared in productive rearrangements about 87% or about 30% of the time, broadly matching IMGT annotations. The authors suggested that the approach could potentially be extended to other disease states and immunological phenotypes. A few of the identified cytomegalovirus-associated TCR beta chains were confirmed in vitro to be specific for cytomegalovirus antigens. Correlated functional status among segregating V segments might reflect linkage disequilibrium, but an unknown experimental factor could not be ruled out. Sequencing depth was assumed to be roughly uniform across donors in the presence/absence analyses, though that assumption may not hold. The only immune exposure information available for the cohort was CMV serostatus. In a later analysis, HLA-associated TCR beta chains were found to be more clonally expanded and to have lower generation probabilities than equally common non-associated chains.

The CDR3 numbers 15 residues from cysteine through phenylalanine. The read is trimmed to its CDR3 DNA, 45 bases read in frame from base 1. Per the germline V gene, LGHNA is the CDR1 and YSLEER is the CDR2. The germline V and J ends show losses of 1 base and 3 bases respectively, and no gene match explains 3 bases of the junction. The library came from the immunoSEQ multiplex PCR assay. The multiplex PCR relied on a mix of 60 forward primers for TCR Vbeta segments and 13 reverse primers for TCR Jbeta segments. Amplification of the CDR3 region of rearranged TCR beta genes was performed with a multiplex PCR assay on genomic DNA. The Illumina HiSeq System was used to sequence the amplified TCR beta libraries as 87-base-pair reads. In the source study's methods: In a later analysis, 77 million or so unique TCR beta chains were counted across the 500 to 700 repertoires, and around 11 million of these chains were shared by at least two donors. Raw reads were error-corrected and collapsed into unique sequences by a nearest-neighbor algorithm in which closely related sequences were merged to remove PCR and sequencing errors. V, D and J gene segments were assigned by aligning CDR3 sequences to IMGT reference sequences. For a sequence to be retained, a match of at least six nucleotides to both a V gene segment and a J gene segment was required. Rearrangements were called productive when the CDR3 lacked stop codons and stayed in frame with V and J; all others were non-productive. Following IMGT convention, CDR3 was defined as the stretch from the second conserved V-encoded cysteine up to the conserved J-encoded phenylalanine. The earlier analysis of 500 to 750 of the donors excluded any sequence lacking an unambiguous match to a single V gene segment. An earlier analysis of roughly 590 of the donors called V segments functional above 56.7% productive rearrangements and segregating when the between-donor standard deviation exceeded 5%. To diagnose cytomegalovirus status from the catalog of TCR beta chain sequences, a statistical classification framework was built. V and J gene assignment, in a later analysis, came from comparing TCR nucleotide sequences with IMGT/GENE-DB human TR gene sequences. Using the TCRdist pipeline, a later analysis assigned CDR3 sequences along with most-parsimonious VDJ recombination scenarios. In a later analysis, each TCR beta chain was defined by its CDR3 amino acid sequence together with its V-gene family, and reads lacking a unique V-gene family were excluded. A later analysis removed 500 to 650 highly shared, low-generation-probability nucleotide sequences to deal with suspected cross-contamination and a sequencing artifact. In a later analysis, a clonal expansion index was calculated for each public chain from normalized within-repertoire ranks of inferred template counts. In a later analysis, generation probabilities were computed using a VDJ recombination model fitted to out-of-frame rearrangements, and the results were checked against IGoR. In a later analysis, TCR-TCR, TCR-HLA and TCR-CMV co-occurrence was scored with hypergeometric tests, and a repertoire-size bias correction was applied to TCR pairs. False discovery rates were estimated in a later analysis by permuting HLA or CMV assignments 20 times. In a later analysis, co-occurring TCRs were grouped using DBSCAN, with TCRdist sequence similarity added in when clustering inside HLA-allele-positive subsets. Co-occurrence clustering excluded repertoires with fewer than 30,000 or more than 120,000 public chains, plus five with anomalous nucleotide sharing. In its TCRdb copy, this immuneACCESS table keeps in-frame sequences only and misses some clones. Where compared with another copy, unresolved V genes explain less than half of these, and the others have no known cause. That table furnishes V, J and clone size, whereas the DNA furnished D and trimming. This sample lists around 120,000 clones; 80% were detected once. Together, the top ten hold 8.8% of the sample.

The cohort was made up of 500 to 800 healthy bone marrow donors. At the time of sampling, every cohort member was nominally healthy, though immune exposures that went unrecorded were likely present. The donor was CMV seropositive and belonged to the group of 250 to 300 seropositive cohort members. Every donor gave a peripheral blood sample, and the peripheral blood mononuclear cells from that sample were used for TCR beta sequencing. Genomic DNA was extracted from the blood cell samples with the Qiagen DNeasy Blood Extraction Kit. The sequence was collected from a female donor in good health and CMV-seropositive. Sequencing was done on a sample of PBMCs. Recombination linked TRBV4-3 to TRBJ1-2; 9 junctional bases match TRBD1. This receptor carries the CDR3 CASSQGDRAYYGYTF. In nucleotide form, the sequence is TGCGCCAGCAGCCAAGGGGACAGGGCGTACTATGGCTACACCTTC.